This T cell receptor (beta chain) appears in the sequencing data of a study of T-cell memory formation after mild COVID-19. TCRdb re-derived calls from the 5' RACE reads in MiXCR, one entry per CDR3 protein. The sample includes over 150,000 distinct CDR3 sequences, under 20% of them seen just once. The TCR was taken from a man aged 18 to 29 who had mild COVID-19 (a few samples of this study predate the infection). Cell type and time point are not known. The sample consisted of PBMCs or a T cell subset sorted from them (not recorded which).

Here the CDR3 DNA reads TGCGCCAGCAGCCAATACCGGCGTACGCAGTATTTT. It translates to CASSQYRRTQYF. The chain is built from TRBV4-1 and TRBJ2-3; D gene unclear. Germline V gene data show CDR1 as MGHRA and CDR2 as YSYEKL. The CDR3 covers 12 residues. V lost 2 bases to trimming and J lost 8 bases, with 8 bases between them.